The next 27 T cell receptor beta chains were all read from a single sample in a study of shared clonotypes between healthy human individuals. Some clones are missing from TCRdb's copy, which holds only in-frame ones; the method was immunoSEQ multiplex PCR. This table has more than 400,000 clones, about 85% appearing once. Sequencing was carried out using PBMCs. These receptors were taken from a woman between 40 and 50 years old in good health. Some clones in this sample may be carry-over from other donors' samples.

CDR3 region: CASSPLGGEQYF. The CDR3 nucleotides are TGTGCCAGCAGTCCACTAGGCGGGGAGCAGTACTTC. The rearrangement joins TRBV6-6 to TRBJ2-7, with D possibly being TRBD2 (5 bases). CDR1 is MNHNY and CDR2 is SVGAGI in the germline V gene (reference sequence). V was clipped by 5 bases and J by 7 bases, with 12 bases between them. This CDR3 region has 12 residues.

V is TRBV10-1 and J is TRBJ1-3; D ambiguous. The germline V gene has CDR1 WNHNN and CDR2 SYGVQD (reference sequence). The CDR3 runs 12 residues. The V end was cut by 4 bases, the J end by 4 bases, with 5 bases between. The CDR3 DNA reads as TGCGCCAGCAGTGGCAGAGGAAACACCATATATTTT. It codes for CASSGRGNTIYF.

The chain employs TRBV7-9 and TRBJ2-1; TRBD2 might be the D (5 bases). The germline V and J ends were trimmed by 7 bases and 4 bases, with 11 bases remaining between them. The length of the CDR3 is 13 residues. CDR1 SEHNR and CDR2 FQNEAQ come from the germline V gene (reference sequence). The chain's CDR3 is CASTGGLYNEQFF. The DNA of the CDR3 is TGTGCCAGCACCGGAGGACTGTACAATGAGCAGTTCTTC.

As regards this clone: It differs at one base from a far larger clone, so likely a read error. J is TRBJ1-1 and V is TRBV19; TRBD1 aligns across 10 bases. The CDR3 length is 14 residues. CDR1 is LNHDA, CDR2 SQIVND, per germline (reference sequence). The CDR3 loop is CASSINRDRGESFF. The CDR3 region has the DNA TGTGCCAGTAGTATAAACCGGGACAGGGGTGAATCTTTCTTT.

The chain employs TRBV27 and TRBJ2-2, with TRBD2 matching 12 bases. Germline values: CDR1 MNHEY, CDR2 SMNVEV (reference sequence). The CDR3 length is 20 residues. Unmatched junction bases numbered 15, after V lost 2 bases and J lost 5 bases. The CDR3 here is CASSLNPGTSGQGPTGELFF. In nucleotides, the CDR3 is TGTGCCAGCAGTTTAAACCCCGGGACTAGCGGGCAAGGACCTACCGGGGAGCTGTTTTTT.

The gene calls are TRBV13 and TRBJ2-3; 16 bases align to TRBD2. Trimming at V came to 6 bases and at J to 8 bases, leaving 14 bases not matched to a gene. The CDR3 totals 18 residues. From germline, CDR1 is PRHDT and CDR2 FYEKMQ (reference sequence). In nucleotides, the CDR3 is TGTGCCAGCAGTCGGGGTCGGACGGGACTAGCGGGAGGGGGTACGCAGTATTTT. Residues: CASSRGRTGLAGGGTQYF.

This sequence joins TRBV30 and TRBJ1-1; a weak D match, TRBD1 (5 bases). V was cut by 5 bases and J by 3 bases, with 19 bases left in between. The germline CDR1 and CDR2 sequences are GTSNPN and SVGIG (reference sequence). The CDR3 runs 15 residues. CDR3 nucleotide sequence: TGTGCCTGGCACTTAGCTAGGGGAAGGGACACTGAAGCTTTCTTT. Its translation: CAWHLARGRDTEAFF.

This chain links TRBV7-7 with TRBJ2-1, with TRBD2 identical over 9 bases. J lost 2 bases, V lost 4 bases, and 6 bases had no gene match. Germline CDR1 is SSHAT and CDR2 is FNYEAQ (reference sequence). CDR3 length: 16 amino acids. The CDR3 nucleotides are TGTGCCAGCAGCTCAGTAGCGGGAGCTGCCTACAATGAGCAGTTCTTC. Protein sequence: CASSSVAGAAYNEQFF.

The chain carries TRBV9 and TRBJ2-7; 7 bases are shared with TRBD2. The CDR3 covers 15 residues. Losses at the gene ends were 3 bases for V and 6 bases for J; bases not matched to a gene: 12. Germline V gives CDR1 SGDLS, CDR2 YYNGEE. The CDR3 is CASSAHSGSVREQYF. CDR3 in DNA: TGTGCCAGCAGCGCCCATAGCGGGTCGGTTCGCGAGCAGTACTTC. The full variable domain, in which reference TRBV9 and TRBJ2-7 provide the parts outside the CDR3, is DSGVTQTPKHLITATGQRVTLRCSPRSGDLSVYWYQQSLDQGLQFLIQYYNGEERAKGNILERFSAQQFPDLHSELNLSSLELGDSALYFCASSAHSGSVREQYFGPGTRLTVT.

The chain uses TRBV29-1 and TRBJ1-1; D is uncertain. This CDR3 contains 12 residues. The germline gives CDR1 SQVTM, CDR2 ANQGSEA. V gave up 7 bases and J gave up 0 bases, with 9 bases separating them. CDR3 sequence (DNA): TGCAGCGCTCTAATCCTGAACACTGAAGCTTTCTTT. This gives the protein CSALILNTEAFF.

V usage is TRBV2 and J usage is TRBJ2-7; 15 nucleotides line up with TRBD2. The CDR3 has 15 amino acids. Germline CDR1 is SNHLY and CDR2 is FYNNEI. V was clipped by 6 bases and J by 3 bases; unmatched bases: 3. CDR3 sequence reads: CASSGLAGGGYEQYF. DNA for the CDR3: TGTGCCAGCAGCGGACTAGCGGGAGGGGGCTACGAGCAGTACTTC.

J is TRBJ2-1 and V is TRBV21-1; TRBD1 is the table's D call, not checked against the DNA. TRBV21-1 counts as a pseudogene. This CDR3 comprises 12 residues. The DNA for the CDR3 is TGTGCCAGCAGCAAAGGGGCCAATGAGCAGTTCTTC. Amino acid sequence: CASSKGANEQFF.

This clone occurred a few times. This rearrangement joins TRBV7-9 to TRBJ2-2; 7 bases are shared with TRBD2. The CDR3 is made up of 15 amino acids. V shed 3 bases, J shed 3 bases, and the junction held 4 bases outside the gene matches. Germline values: CDR1 SEHNR, CDR2 FQNEAQ (reference sequence). The chain's CDR3 is CASSFRLADTGELFF. In nucleotides, the CDR3 is TGTGCCAGCAGCTTTAGACTAGCCGACACCGGGGAGCTGTTTTTT.

The chain uses TRBV6-6 and TRBJ2-2, with D possibly matching TRBD2 (7 bases). Per the germline V gene, CDR1 is MNHNY and CDR2 is SVGAGI (reference sequence). The CDR3 length is 14 residues. Deletions cut 10 bases from V and 6 bases from J, with 18 bases between. The CDR3 DNA follows: TGTGCCACCAGACCCGGGGAGGGGGCCGGGGAGCTGTTTTTT. Amino acid sequence: CATRPGEGAGELFF.

The CDR3 coding sequence is TGTGCCAGCAGTTCCAGCCATGGGGGGTCCTACGAGCAGTACTTC. Encoded protein: CASSSSHGGSYEQYF. The V and J genes are TRBV28 and TRBJ2-7, with D possibly being TRBD2 (6 bases). The germline V gene has CDR1 MDHEN and CDR2 SYDVKM. This CDR3 is built from 15 residues. The germline V and J ends were trimmed by 4 bases and 1 base, with 14 bases remaining between them. Full variable domain (remainder filled in from reference TRBV28 and TRBJ2-7): DVKVTQSSRYLVKRTGEKVFLECVQDMDHENMFWYRQDPGLGLRLIYFSYDVKMKEKGDIPEGYSVSREKKERFSLILESASTNQTSMYLCASSSSHGGSYEQYFGPGTRLTVT.

Points on this clone: It differs at one base from a far larger clone, so likely a read error. Other DNA variants within this sample encode the same CDR3. J is TRBJ2-2 and V is TRBV2; D is undetermined. Germline V CDR1 and CDR2: SNHLY, FYNNEI. Trimming pared 0 bases from V and 8 bases from J, leaving 10 bases between. This CDR3 contains 14 residues. The CDR3 region has the DNA TGTGCCAGCAGTGAAGCAGTGACCACAGGGGAGCTGTTTTTT. Encoded protein: CASSEAVTTGELFF.

The chain links TRBV4-2 to TRBJ1-1; D gene unclear. V was shortened by 5 bases and J by 3 bases, with 13 bases between the two germline ends. Looked up from germline, CDR1 is LGHNA and CDR2 is YNFKEQ. This CDR3 has 14 amino acids. The CDR3 loop is CASSLSVGDTEAFF. CDR3 nucleotides: TGTGCCAGCAGCTTGTCGGTCGGGGACACTGAAGCTTTCTTT.

With respect to this clone: A far larger clone is off by one base, so a read error is likely. The CDR3 DNA is TGTGCCAGCAGTCAAGCGGGATCCTACGAGCAGTGCTTC. As protein: CASSQAGSYEQCF. The chain joins TRBV28 to TRBJ2-7; 7 bases align to TRBD2. Germline CDR1 MDHEN, CDR2 SYDVKM. The CDR3 loop spans 13 amino acids.

The J gene is TRBJ1-4, the V gene TRBV18; D may be TRBD1 (6 bases). V lost 4 bases to trimming and J lost 6 bases, with 9 bases between them. This CDR3 spans 13 amino acids. Germline CDR1 is KGHSH and CDR2 is LQKENI. This CDR3 is CASSRGRDEKLFF. The CDR3 DNA sequence: TGTGCCAGCTCACGGGGGCGCGATGAAAAACTGTTTTTT.

This clone was observed a few times. The chain has TRBV7-2 and TRBJ1-4; D unresolved. Germline-derived CDR1 and CDR2 are SGHTA and FQGNSA. This CDR3 spans 14 amino acids. V lost 3 bases to trimming and J lost 4 bases, with 9 bases between them. The CDR3 bases are TGTGCCAGCAGCTTGGGCAGACTTAATGAAAAACTGTTTTTT. It encodes CASSLGRLNEKLFF. The complete variable domain, with remaining parts taken from reference TRBV7-2 and TRBJ1-4, reads GAGVSQSPSNKVTEKGKDVELRCDPISGHTALYWYRQSLGQGLEFLIYFQGNSAPDKSGLPSDRFSAERTGGSVSTLTIQRTQQEDSAVYLCASSLGRLNEKLFFGSGTQLSVL.

CDR3 amino acids: CASSLVGSGAYEQYF. Here the CDR3 DNA reads TGCGCCAGCAGCTTGGTGGGGAGCGGAGCCTACGAGCAGTACTTC. The chain joins TRBV5-1 to TRBJ2-7; the D gene is possibly TRBD2 (5 bases). V gave up 0 bases and J gave up 2 bases, with 12 bases separating them. Germline CDR1 reads SGHRS; CDR2 reads YFSETQ. The CDR3 sequence is 15 residues long.

As to this clone: The same CDR3 is also encoded by other DNA sequences in this sample. V is TRBV15 and J is TRBJ2-7; tentatively, D is TRBD1 or TRBD2 (7 bases each). Looked up from germline, CDR1 is LNHNV and CDR2 is YYDKDF (reference sequence). Trimming left V 8 bases short and J 0 bases short, with 14 bases between. The CDR3 runs 14 residues. CDR3 bases: TGTGCCACCTCCCGGGGGGACAGCTCCTACGAGCAGTACTTC. Residues: CATSRGDSSYEQYF.

The chain combines TRBV18 with TRBJ2-5; 8 nucleotides match TRBD2. V trimming: 4 bases; J trimming: 1 base; junction bases outside the gene matches: 5. This CDR3 is 15 amino acids long. The germline gives CDR1 KGHSH, CDR2 LQKENI. CDR3 sequence: CASSRSAGAQETQYF. CDR3 DNA: TGTGCCAGCTCACGGTCAGCGGGGGCCCAAGAGACCCAGTACTTC.

The J gene is TRBJ2-5, the V gene TRBV4-1; D is ambiguous. V lost 1 base to trimming and J lost 4 bases, with 7 bases between them. The CDR3 is 13 amino acids. Germline V lookup: CDR1 MGHRA, CDR2 YSYEKL. The CDR3 nucleotides read TGCGCCAGCAGCCAAGGGGGTCTAGAGACCCAGTACTTC. This codes for CASSQGGLETQYF.

The table lists this clone with a count of one. A far more abundant clone sits one base away, making this likely a read error. The chain has TRBV6-5 and TRBJ1-2, with unresolved D. V lost 0 bases to trimming and J lost 2 bases, with 7 bases between them. The CDR3 totals 14 residues. CDR1 and CDR2 (germline): MNHEY, SVGAGI. The DNA of the CDR3 is TGTGCCAGCAGTTACTCCCGGTTGAACTATGGCTACACCTTC. Translation gives CASSYSRLNYGYTF.

This clone was detected ten times or more. A read error is possible here, since a much larger clone lies one base away. The sample carries other DNA sequences with the same CDR3. The CDR3 bases are TGTGCCAGCAGTGAACTCCCGAACACTGAAGCTTTCTTT. As protein: CASSELPNTEAFF. The chain joins TRBV2 to TRBJ1-1; D gene unclear. Trimming shortened V by 2 bases and J by 1 base, and 5 bases separated the two germline ends. From germline, CDR1 is SNHLY and CDR2 FYNNEI. CDR3 length: 13 amino acids.

As for this clone: This is likely an artifact of a read error, given a far larger clone one base away. This chain links TRBV30 with TRBJ1-4; the D is unclear. The CDR3 runs to 15 residues. Germline loops: CDR1 GTSNPN, CDR2 SVGIG (reference sequence). The CDR3 reads CAWGVLGGTNEKLFF. The DNA for the CDR3 is TGTGCCTGGGGTGTACTGGGCGGGACTAATGAAAAACTGTTTTTT.